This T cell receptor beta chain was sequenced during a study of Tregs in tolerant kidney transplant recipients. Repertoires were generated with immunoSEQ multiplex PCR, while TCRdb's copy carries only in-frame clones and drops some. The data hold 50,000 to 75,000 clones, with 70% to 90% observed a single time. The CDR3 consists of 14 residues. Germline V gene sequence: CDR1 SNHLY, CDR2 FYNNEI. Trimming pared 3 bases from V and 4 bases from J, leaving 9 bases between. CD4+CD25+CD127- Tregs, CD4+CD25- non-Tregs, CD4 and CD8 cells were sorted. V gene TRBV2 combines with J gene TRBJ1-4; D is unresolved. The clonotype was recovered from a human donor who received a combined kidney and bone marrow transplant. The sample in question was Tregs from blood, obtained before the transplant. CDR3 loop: CASSDGQYNEKLFF. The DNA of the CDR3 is TGTGCCAGCAGTGATGGGCAGTATAATGAAAAACTGTTTTTT.